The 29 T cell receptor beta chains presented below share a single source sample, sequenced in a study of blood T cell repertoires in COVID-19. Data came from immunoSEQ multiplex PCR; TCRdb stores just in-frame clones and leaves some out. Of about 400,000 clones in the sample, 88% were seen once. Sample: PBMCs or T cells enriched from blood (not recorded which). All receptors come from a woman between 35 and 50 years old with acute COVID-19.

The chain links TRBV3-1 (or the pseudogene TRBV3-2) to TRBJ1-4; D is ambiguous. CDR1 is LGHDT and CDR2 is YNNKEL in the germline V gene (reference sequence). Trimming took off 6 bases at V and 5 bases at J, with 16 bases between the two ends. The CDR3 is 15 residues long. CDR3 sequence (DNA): TGTGCCAGCAGTCGTTCAGGAGGAGGAAATGAAAAACTGTTTTTT. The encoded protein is CASSRSGGGNEKLFF.

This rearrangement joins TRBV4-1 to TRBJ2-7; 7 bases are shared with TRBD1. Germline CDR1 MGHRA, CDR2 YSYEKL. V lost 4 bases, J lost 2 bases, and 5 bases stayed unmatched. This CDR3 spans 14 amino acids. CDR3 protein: CASSRVTGPYEQYF. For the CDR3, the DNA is TGCGCCAGCAGCCGGGTGACAGGGCCCTACGAGCAGTACTTC.

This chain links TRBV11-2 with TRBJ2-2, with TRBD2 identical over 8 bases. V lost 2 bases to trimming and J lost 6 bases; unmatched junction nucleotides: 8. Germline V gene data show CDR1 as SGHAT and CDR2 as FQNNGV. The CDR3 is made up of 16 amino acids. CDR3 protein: CASSLTARGVPGELFF. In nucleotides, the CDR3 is TGTGCCAGCAGCTTAACGGCGCGGGGGGTTCCCGGGGAGCTGTTTTTT.

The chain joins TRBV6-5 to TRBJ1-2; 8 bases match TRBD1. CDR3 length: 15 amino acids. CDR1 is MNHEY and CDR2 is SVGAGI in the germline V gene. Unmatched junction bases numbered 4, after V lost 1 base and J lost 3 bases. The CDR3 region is CASSYYSTGDYGYTF. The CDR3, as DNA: TGTGCCAGCAGTTACTATTCGACAGGGGACTATGGCTACACCTTC.

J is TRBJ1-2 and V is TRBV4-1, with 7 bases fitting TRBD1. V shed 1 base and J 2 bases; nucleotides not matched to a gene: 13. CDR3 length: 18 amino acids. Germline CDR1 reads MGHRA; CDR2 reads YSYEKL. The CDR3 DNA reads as TGCGCCAGCAGCCAAGGGGAAACCTCCGGGACAGTGAACTATGGCTACACCTTC. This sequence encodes CASSQGETSGTVNYGYTF.

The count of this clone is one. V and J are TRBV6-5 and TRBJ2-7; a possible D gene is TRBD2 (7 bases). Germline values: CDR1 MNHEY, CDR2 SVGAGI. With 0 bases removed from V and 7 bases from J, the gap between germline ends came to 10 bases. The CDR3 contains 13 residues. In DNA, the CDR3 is TGTGCCAGCAGTTACTCCAGGGGAGGGGAGCAGTACTTC. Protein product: CASSYSRGGEQYF.

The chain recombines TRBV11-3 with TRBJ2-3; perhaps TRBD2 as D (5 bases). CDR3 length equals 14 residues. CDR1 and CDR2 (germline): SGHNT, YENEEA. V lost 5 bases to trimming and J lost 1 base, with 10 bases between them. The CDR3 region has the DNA TGTGCCAGCAGCCGACTCGGGGGCACAGATACGCAGTATTTT. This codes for CASSRLGGTDTQYF.

The CDR3 coding sequence is TGTGCCAGCAGCTCCCGACTAGCGGGGGGTAAATTAGGGTCCGGGGAGCTGTTTTTT. It encodes CASSSRLAGGKLGSGELFF. The rearrangement uses TRBV7-8 and TRBJ2-2, with TRBD2 identical over 13 bases. The CDR3 consists of 19 residues. Trimming removed 4 bases from V and 6 bases from J; junction bases left unmatched: 14. Germline assignment: CDR1 SGHVS and CDR2 FQNEAQ. The complete variable domain, with remaining parts taken from reference TRBV7-8 and TRBJ2-2, reads GAGVSQSPRYKVAKRGQDVALRCDPISGHVSLFWYQQALGQGPEFLTYFQNEAQLDKSGLPSDRFFAERPEGSVSTLKIQRTQQEDSAVYLCASSSRLAGGKLGSGELFFGEGSRLTVL.

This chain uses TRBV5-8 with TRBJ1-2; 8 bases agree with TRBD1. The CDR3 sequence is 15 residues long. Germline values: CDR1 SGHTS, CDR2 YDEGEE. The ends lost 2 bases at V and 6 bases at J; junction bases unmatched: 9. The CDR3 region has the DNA TGTGCCAGCAGCTTTGGGGACAGGTATCGGGATGGCTACACCTTC. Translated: CASSFGDRYRDGYTF.

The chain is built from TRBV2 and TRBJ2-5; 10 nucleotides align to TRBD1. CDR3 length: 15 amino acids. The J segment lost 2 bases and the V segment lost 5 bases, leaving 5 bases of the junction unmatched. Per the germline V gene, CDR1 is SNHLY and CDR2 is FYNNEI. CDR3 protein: CASSKDRGLQETQYF. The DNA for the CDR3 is TGTGCCAGCAGTAAGGACAGGGGGTTACAAGAGACCCAGTACTTC.

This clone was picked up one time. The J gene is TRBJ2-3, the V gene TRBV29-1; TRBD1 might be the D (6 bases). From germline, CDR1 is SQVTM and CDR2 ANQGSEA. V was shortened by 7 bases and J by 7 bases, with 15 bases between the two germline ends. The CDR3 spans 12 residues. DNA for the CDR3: TGCAGCGCCCAAGGACAGTCTTATACGCAGTATTTT. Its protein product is CSAQGQSYTQYF.

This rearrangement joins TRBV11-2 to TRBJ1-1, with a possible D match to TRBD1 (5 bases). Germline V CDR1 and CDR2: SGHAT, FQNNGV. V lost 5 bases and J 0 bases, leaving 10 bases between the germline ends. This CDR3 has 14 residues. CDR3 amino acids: CASSGDRVNTEAFF. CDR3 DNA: TGTGCCAGCAGCGGTGACAGAGTGAACACTGAAGCTTTCTTT. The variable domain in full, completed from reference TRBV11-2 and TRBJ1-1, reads EAGVAQSPRYKIIEKRQSVAFWCNPISGHATLYWYQQILGQGPKLLIQFQNNGVVDDSQLPKDRFSAERLKGVDSTLKIQPAKLEDSAVYLCASSGDRVNTEAFFGQGTRLTVV.

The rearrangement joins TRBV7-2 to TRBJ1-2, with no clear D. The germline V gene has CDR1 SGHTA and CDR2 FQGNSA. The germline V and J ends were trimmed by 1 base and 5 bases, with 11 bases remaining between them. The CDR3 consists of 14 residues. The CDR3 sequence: CASSLGPGMYGYTF. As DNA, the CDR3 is TGTGCCAGCAGCTTAGGACCGGGGATGTATGGCTACACCTTC.

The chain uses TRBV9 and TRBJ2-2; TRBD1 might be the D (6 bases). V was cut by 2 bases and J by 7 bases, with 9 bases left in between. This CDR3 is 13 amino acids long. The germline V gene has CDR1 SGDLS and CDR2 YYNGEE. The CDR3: CASSVTQGGELFF. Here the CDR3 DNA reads TGTGCCAGCAGCGTGACACAGGGCGGGGAGCTGTTTTTT.

The CDR3 coding sequence is TGTGCCAGCAGCACCCGCGAGCGGGGGGGCTCAGATACGCAGTATTTT. It yields the protein CASSTRERGGSDTQYF. The chain is built from TRBV7-8 and TRBJ2-3, with TRBD2 identical over 10 bases. The CDR3 runs to 16 residues. Germline trimming cut 5 bases from V and 4 bases from J; bases unmatched to any gene: 9. Germline V gene lookup returns CDR1 SGHVS and CDR2 FQNEAQ.

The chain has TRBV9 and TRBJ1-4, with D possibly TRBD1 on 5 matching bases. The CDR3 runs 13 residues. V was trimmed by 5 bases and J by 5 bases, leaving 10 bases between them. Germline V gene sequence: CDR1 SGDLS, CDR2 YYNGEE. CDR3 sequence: CASSGNRNEKLFF. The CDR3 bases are TGTGCCAGCAGTGGAAACAGGAATGAAAAACTGTTTTTT.

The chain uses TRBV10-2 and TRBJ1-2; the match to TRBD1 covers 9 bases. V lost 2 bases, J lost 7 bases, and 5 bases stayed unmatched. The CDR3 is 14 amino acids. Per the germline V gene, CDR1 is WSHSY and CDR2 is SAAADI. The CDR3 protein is CASSERGTGIGYTF. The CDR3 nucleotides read TGCGCCAGCAGTGAGAGGGGGACAGGGATTGGCTACACCTTC.

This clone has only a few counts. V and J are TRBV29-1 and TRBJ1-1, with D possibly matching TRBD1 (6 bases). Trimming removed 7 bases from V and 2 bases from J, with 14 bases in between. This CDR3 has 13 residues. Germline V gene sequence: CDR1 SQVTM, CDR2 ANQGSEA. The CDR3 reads CSGATGFNTEAFF. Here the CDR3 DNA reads TGCAGCGGTGCAACAGGGTTTAACACTGAAGCTTTCTTT.

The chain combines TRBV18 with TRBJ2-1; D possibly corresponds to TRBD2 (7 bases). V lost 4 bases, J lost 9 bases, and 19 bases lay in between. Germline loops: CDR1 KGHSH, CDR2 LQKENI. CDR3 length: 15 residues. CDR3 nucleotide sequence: TGTGCCAGCTCACTTGCGTGGGGGGGCCAGAGTGAGCAGTTCTTC. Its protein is CASSLAWGGQSEQFF.

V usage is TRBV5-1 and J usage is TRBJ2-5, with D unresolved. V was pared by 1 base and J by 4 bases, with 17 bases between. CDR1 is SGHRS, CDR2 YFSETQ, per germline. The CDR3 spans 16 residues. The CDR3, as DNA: TGCGCCAGCAGCTTGAAGGTTTCAGAGCGCACAGAGACCCAGTACTTC. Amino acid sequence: CASSLKVSERTETQYF.

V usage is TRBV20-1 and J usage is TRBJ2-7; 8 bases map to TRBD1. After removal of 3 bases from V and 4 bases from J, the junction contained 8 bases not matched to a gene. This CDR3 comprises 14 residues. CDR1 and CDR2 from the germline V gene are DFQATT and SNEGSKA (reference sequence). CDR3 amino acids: CSASIQGARYEQYF. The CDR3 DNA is TGCAGTGCTAGTATCCAGGGGGCGAGGTACGAGCAGTACTTC.

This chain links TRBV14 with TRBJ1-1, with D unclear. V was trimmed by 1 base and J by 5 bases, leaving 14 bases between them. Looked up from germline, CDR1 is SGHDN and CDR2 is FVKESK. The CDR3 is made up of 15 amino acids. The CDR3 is CASSQVTGMWTEAFF. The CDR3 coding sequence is TGTGCCAGCAGCCAAGTTACGGGTATGTGGACTGAAGCTTTCTTT.

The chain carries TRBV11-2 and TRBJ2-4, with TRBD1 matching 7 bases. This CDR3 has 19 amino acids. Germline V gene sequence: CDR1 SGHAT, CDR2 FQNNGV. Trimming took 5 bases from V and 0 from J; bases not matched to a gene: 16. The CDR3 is CASSQPSGGEEIAKNIQYF. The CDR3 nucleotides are TGTGCCAGCAGCCAGCCCTCAGGGGGAGAAGAAATAGCCAAAAACATTCAGTACTTC.

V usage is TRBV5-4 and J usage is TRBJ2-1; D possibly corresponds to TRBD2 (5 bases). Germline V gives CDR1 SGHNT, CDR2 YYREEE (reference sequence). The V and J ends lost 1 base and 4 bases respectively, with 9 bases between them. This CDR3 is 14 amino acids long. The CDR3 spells CASSLNRGYNEQFF. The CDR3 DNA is TGTGCCAGCAGCTTGAATCGCGGGTACAATGAGCAGTTCTTC.

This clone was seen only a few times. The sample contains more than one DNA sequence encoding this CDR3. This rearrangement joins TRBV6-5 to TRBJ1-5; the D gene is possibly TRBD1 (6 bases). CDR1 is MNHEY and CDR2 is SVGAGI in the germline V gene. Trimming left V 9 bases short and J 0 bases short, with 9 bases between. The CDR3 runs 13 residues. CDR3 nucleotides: TGTGCCAGTACAGGGAATAGCAATCAGCCCCAGCATTTT. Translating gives CASTGNSNQPQHF.

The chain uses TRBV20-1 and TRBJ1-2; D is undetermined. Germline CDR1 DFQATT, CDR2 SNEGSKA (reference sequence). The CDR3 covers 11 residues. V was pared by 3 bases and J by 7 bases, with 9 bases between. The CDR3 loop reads CSASSGFGYTF. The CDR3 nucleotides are TGCAGTGCTAGCTCGGGGTTTGGCTACACCTTC.

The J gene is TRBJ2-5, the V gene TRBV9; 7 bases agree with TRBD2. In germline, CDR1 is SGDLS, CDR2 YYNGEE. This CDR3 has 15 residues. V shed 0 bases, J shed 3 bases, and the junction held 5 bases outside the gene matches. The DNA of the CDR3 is TGTGCCAGCAGCGTAGCGGGGGGAGGGGAAGAGACCCAGTACTTC. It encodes CASSVAGGGEETQYF. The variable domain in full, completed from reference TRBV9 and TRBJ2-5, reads DSGVTQTPKHLITATGQRVTLRCSPRSGDLSVYWYQQSLDQGLQFLIQYYNGEERAKGNILERFSAQQFPDLHSELNLSSLELGDSALYFCASSVAGGGEETQYFGPGTRLLVL.

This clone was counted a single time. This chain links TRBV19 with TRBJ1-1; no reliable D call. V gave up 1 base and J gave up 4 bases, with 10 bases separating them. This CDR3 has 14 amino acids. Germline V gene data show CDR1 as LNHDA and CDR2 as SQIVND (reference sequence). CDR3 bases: TGTGCCAGTAGTATAGTAGGAGGGCCCACTGAAGCTTTCTTT. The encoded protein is CASSIVGGPTEAFF.

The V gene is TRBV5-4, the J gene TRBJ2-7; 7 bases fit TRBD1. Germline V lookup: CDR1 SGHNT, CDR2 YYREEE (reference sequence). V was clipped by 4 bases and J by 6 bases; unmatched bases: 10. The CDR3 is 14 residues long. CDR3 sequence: CASSLASRQGEQYF. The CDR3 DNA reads TGTGCCAGCAGCCTTGCGTCGCGACAGGGCGAGCAGTACTTC.